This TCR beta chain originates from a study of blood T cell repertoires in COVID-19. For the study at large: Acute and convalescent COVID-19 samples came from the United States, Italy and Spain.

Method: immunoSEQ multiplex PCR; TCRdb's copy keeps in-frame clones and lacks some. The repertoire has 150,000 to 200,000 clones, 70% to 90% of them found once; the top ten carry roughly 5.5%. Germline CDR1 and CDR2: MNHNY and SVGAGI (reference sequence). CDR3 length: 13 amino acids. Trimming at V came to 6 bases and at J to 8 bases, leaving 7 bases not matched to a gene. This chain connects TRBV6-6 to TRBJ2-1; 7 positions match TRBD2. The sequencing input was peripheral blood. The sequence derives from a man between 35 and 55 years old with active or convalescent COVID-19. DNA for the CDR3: TGTGCCAGCAGGGCTAGCGGAGGGGATGAGCAGTTCTTC. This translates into CASRASGGDEQFF.